This T cell receptor (beta chain) was sequenced during a study of early T cells in non-severe SARS-CoV-2 infection. Study context: The authors sequenced bulk RNA from unsorted whole blood, leaving chains unpaired. Findings and limits, study-wide: VDJdb matching, biased toward anti-spike CD8 responses, missed private and CD4 specificities.

The V and J ends lost 5 bases and 4 bases respectively, with 17 bases between them. This CDR3 has 16 residues. Per germline, CDR1 SGHTA and CDR2 FQGNSA. This clonotype was picked up many times. Its matching antigen is unknown. The library protocol tagged individual cDNA molecules with unique molecular identifiers. One entry per CDR3 protein, called by TCRdb with MiXCR from the 5' RACE reads. The sample consists of 30,000 to 40,000 distinct CDR3 sequences, 5.5% to 6.5% of them appearing once. The rearrangement uses TRBV7-2 and TRBJ2-2, with a possible D match to TRBD1 (5 bases). The sequence came from an adult who was a healthcare worker with PCR-confirmed SARS-CoV-2 infection or an uninfected control (not recorded which). The specimen sequenced was whole blood. The DNA of the CDR3 is TGTGCCAGCAGCGTAAACCCGACAGCAGGCACCGGGGAGCTGTTTTTT. It codes for CASSVNPTAGTGELFF.